The next 20 T cell receptor beta chains were all read from a single sample in a study of early stage breast cancer tumors (dated by TCRdb to 2017 to 2019). The library was obtained by the immunoSEQ multiplex PCR assay. The table comes from immuneACCESS by way of TCRdb, which keeps in-frame sequences with V and J called. Part of the clones is missing from these tables; in studies checked, under half for an unresolved V gene and the rest for unknown reasons. For this sample there are under 12,000 clones; around two thirds appear just once. Jointly, the top ten make up around a fifth of the sample. Sequencing was done on a sample of breast tumor tissue. These receptors came from a person aged 40 to 49 with breast cancer.

The chain uses TRBV2 and TRBJ2-7; D gene uncertain. CDR3 length equals 11 residues. V was shortened by 7 bases and J by 4 bases, with 8 bases between the two germline ends. Germline lookup yields CDR1 SNHLY and CDR2 FYNNEI. As DNA, the CDR3 is TGTGCCAGCACGGCCGGGTACGAGCAGTACTTC. The encoded protein is CASTAGYEQYF.

Within the sample, this clone is medium-sized. The V gene is TRBV29-1, the J gene TRBJ1-2; 8 bases align to TRBD1. CDR3 length equals 15 residues. Germline V CDR1 and CDR2: SQVTM, ANQGSEA. The trim removed 4 bases at V and 3 bases at J, leaving 10 bases unmatched. The CDR3 coding sequence is TGCAGCGTTGGCCAGGGGGCGCTGGGGGACTATGGCTACACCTTC. This codes for CSVGQGALGDYGYTF. Full variable domain (remainder filled in from reference TRBV29-1 and TRBJ1-2): SAVISQKPSRDICQRGTSLTIQCQVDSQVTMMFWYRQQPGQSLTLIATANQGSEATYESGFVIDKFPISRPNLTFSTLTVSNMSPEDSSIYLCSVGQGALGDYGYTFGSGTRLTVV.

The CDR3 region has the DNA TGTGCCAGTAGTGGGACTAGCGGGAGCTCCTACGAGCAGTACTTC. Protein product: CASSGTSGSSYEQYF. V is TRBV19 and J is TRBJ2-7; 14 bases fit TRBD2. The CDR3 runs to 15 residues. The trim removed 5 bases at V and 0 bases at J, leaving 0 bases unmatched. Germline V lookup: CDR1 LNHDA, CDR2 SQIVND (reference sequence).

V usage is TRBV5-8 and J usage is TRBJ1-4; unclear D gene. Germline V gene data show CDR1 as SGHTS and CDR2 as YDEGEE. CDR3 length equals 14 residues. Deletions cut 0 bases from V and 4 bases from J, with 7 bases between. CDR3 residues: CASSLGQINEKLFF. The DNA of the CDR3 is TGTGCCAGCAGCTTGGGGCAGATTAATGAAAAACTGTTTTTT.

This clone has just a few counts. The J gene is TRBJ2-7, the V gene TRBV27, with TRBD1 as a possible D gene (6 bases). The CDR3 extends over 15 amino acids. V lost 0 bases, J lost 3 bases, and 12 bases lay in between. Per the germline V gene, CDR1 is MNHEY and CDR2 is SMNVEV (reference sequence). CDR3 residues: CASSLSRTVVYEQYF. CDR3 nucleotides: TGTGCCAGCAGTTTATCAAGGACAGTAGTCTACGAGCAGTACTTC.

This clone was picked up a small number of times. The chain carries TRBV2 and TRBJ1-2; TRBD1 matches 8 bases. This CDR3 spans 15 amino acids. V gave up 6 bases and J gave up 1 base; unmatched junction bases: 7. The V gene's germline CDR1 is SNHLY and CDR2 FYNNEI. Here the CDR3 DNA reads TGTGCCAGCAGCCCGACAGGGGCTAATAACTATGGCTACACCTTC. As protein: CASSPTGANNYGYTF.

The V gene is TRBV11-2, the J gene TRBJ2-5; the D is unclear. V shed 3 bases and J shed 4 bases, with 9 bases lying between them. The CDR3 runs 13 residues. Looked up from germline, CDR1 is SGHAT and CDR2 is FQNNGV. CDR3 sequence reads: CASSLAVVETQYF. Here the CDR3 DNA reads TGTGCCAGCAGCTTGGCAGTGGTAGAGACCCAGTACTTC. Complete variable domain (other parts from reference TRBV11-2 and TRBJ2-5): EAGVAQSPRYKIIEKRQSVAFWCNPISGHATLYWYQQILGQGPKLLIQFQNNGVVDDSQLPKDRFSAERLKGVDSTLKIQPAKLEDSAVYLCASSLAVVETQYFGPGTRLLVL.

This clone was seen a few times. The gene calls are TRBV19 and TRBJ2-7; 11 bases are shared with TRBD2. The V gene's germline CDR1 is LNHDA and CDR2 SQIVND (reference sequence). With 5 bases clipped from V and 5 bases from J, the junction kept 11 bases outside the gene matches. CDR3 length equals 16 residues. The CDR3 loop reads CASSFQLAGAGDEQYF. The DNA of the CDR3 is TGTGCCAGTAGTTTCCAACTAGCGGGAGCGGGAGACGAGCAGTACTTC.

The chain couples TRBV30 to TRBJ1-1; the D is unclear. Trimming left V 3 bases short and J 4 bases short, with 9 bases between. CDR3 length equals 12 residues. Germline V gene lookup returns CDR1 GTSNPN and CDR2 SVGIG (reference sequence). CDR3 DNA sequence: TGTGCCTGGAGCCTACGGACCACTGAAGCTTTCTTT. It yields the protein CAWSLRTTEAFF. Full variable domain (rest looked up from reference TRBV30 and TRBJ1-1): SQTIHQWPATLVQPVGSPLSLECTVEGTSNPNLYWYRQAAGRGLQLLFYSVGIGQISSEVPQNLSASRPQDRQFILSSKKLLLSDSGFYLCAWSLRTTEAFFGQGTRLTVV.

V usage is TRBV18 and J usage is TRBJ2-7; 8 nucleotides line up with TRBD2. V lost 3 bases and J lost 7; bases outside the gene matches: 14. Germline CDR1 and CDR2: KGHSH and LQKENI. CDR3 length: 16 residues. CDR3 amino acids: CASSPPASGSRGEQYF. The CDR3 DNA is TGTGCCAGCTCACCTCCAGCGAGCGGGAGTAGGGGAGAGCAGTACTTC.

The chain recombines TRBV27 with TRBJ1-3, with D unresolved. V lost 4 bases, J lost 2 bases, and 3 bases lay in between. The CDR3 has 12 residues. Germline values: CDR1 MNHEY, CDR2 SMNVEV (reference sequence). This chain's CDR3 is CASSSPGNTIYF. CDR3 sequence (DNA): TGTGCCAGCAGTTCCCCTGGAAACACCATATATTTT.

This clone has only a few counts. This rearrangement joins TRBV4-2 to TRBJ1-1; the D gene is possibly TRBD1 (5 bases). Germline CDR1 LGHNA, CDR2 YNFKEQ. The ends were cut back, 4 bases at V and 5 bases at J, with 14 bases in the middle. The CDR3 extends over 14 amino acids. The CDR3 sequence: CASSLRQGETEAFF. The CDR3 DNA reads TGTGCCAGCAGCCTGCGCCAGGGAGAGACTGAAGCTTTCTTT.

In its sample, this clone was seen a few times. The chain recombines TRBV11-3 with TRBJ2-7; TRBD1 or TRBD2 may be the D gene (6 bases each). This CDR3 is built from 14 residues. Between the trimmed V and J ends, which lost 1 base and 11 bases, there was a span of 18 bases. Per germline, CDR1 SGHNT and CDR2 YENEEA. The CDR3 loop reads CASSLAYGGQGKYF. The CDR3 coding sequence is TGTGCCAGCAGCTTAGCCTATGGGGGGCAGGGAAAGTACTTC.

In its sample, this clone ranks as large. V is TRBV13 and J is TRBJ2-7; no reliable D call. CDR1 is PRHDT and CDR2 is FYEKMQ in the germline V gene (reference sequence). The CDR3 loop spans 14 amino acids. V was cut by 4 bases and J by 1 base, with 11 bases left in between. CDR3 bases: TGTGCCAGCAGCTCGAGGACCGATTCCTACGAGCAGTACTTC. Amino acid sequence: CASSSRTDSYEQYF.

This clone was seen once. CDR3 DNA sequence: TGTGCCAGCAGCTTGGGGTTGGATGCTAACTATGGCTACACCTTC. Translation: CASSLGLDANYGYTF. The chain uses TRBV5-5 and TRBJ1-2; D is undetermined. This CDR3 contains 15 residues. Germline V gene data show CDR1 as SGHKS and CDR2 as YYEKEE (reference sequence). The V gene lost 0 bases and the J gene lost 0 bases, with 9 bases spanning the gap.

V gene TRBV19 combines with J gene TRBJ1-2; no definite D call. The ends were cut back, 5 bases at V and 8 bases at J, with 21 bases in the middle. The CDR3 extends over 15 amino acids. Germline-derived CDR1 and CDR2 are LNHDA and SQIVND (reference sequence). The CDR3 DNA sequence: TGTGCCAGTAGTTCGACGGTTTCCTATTCTAGGGGCTACACCTTC. It specifies CASSSTVSYSRGYTF.

This clone was observed a few times. The CDR3 DNA reads as TGTGCCAGTACCCGGACAGGGAACACTGAAGCTTTCTTT. It is translated as CASTRTGNTEAFF. The chain recombines TRBV19 with TRBJ1-1; 7 bases fit TRBD1. CDR3 length: 13 amino acids. The J segment lost 1 base and the V segment lost 7 bases, leaving 3 bases of the junction unmatched. Germline lookup yields CDR1 LNHDA and CDR2 SQIVND (reference sequence).

This chain connects TRBV6-1 to TRBJ1-3; unclear D gene. Germline loops: CDR1 MNHNS, CDR2 SASEGT. V was trimmed by 5 bases and J by 0 bases, leaving 8 bases between them. The CDR3 contains 14 residues. The CDR3 nucleotides are TGTGCCAGCAGTTTGACGGACTCTGGAAACACCATATATTTT. Its translation is CASSLTDSGNTIYF.

This chain uses TRBV23-1 with TRBJ2-2; maybe TRBD1 (5 bases). TRBV23-1 is an ORF, and what it does is uncertain. Deletions cut 5 bases from V and 6 bases from J, with 16 bases between. The CDR3 has 15 residues. CDR3 nucleotide sequence: TGCGCCAGCAGTTCGGACATCTCCTGGGCCGGGGAGCTGTTTTTT. Its translation: CASSSDISWAGELFF.

Worth noting for this clone: The junction departs from the called germline gene at one end, perhaps through a read error. The chain recombines TRBV7-9 with TRBJ2-7, with TRBD2 identical over 9 bases. CDR3 length: 14 residues. The germline V gene encodes CDR1 SEHNR and CDR2 FQNEAQ (reference sequence). The DNA of the CDR3 is TGTGCCAGCAGCTTGGGAACAACCGGGACTAGCAGGAGTTTC. Its protein is CASSLGTTGTSRSF.